This is a list of T cell receptor beta chains from one sample in a study of CD8 T cells in Susac syndrome. TCRdb passed the immunoSEQ multiplex PCR reads through MiXCR, listing each CDR3 protein once. This sample has under 150,000 distinct CDR3 sequences, with more than 90% found just once. Material: CD4+ T cells from PBMCs. All receptors come from a human donor with Susac syndrome. CDR3s include the opening cysteine and the closing phenylalanine or tryptophan. A D gene is named only where the DNA matches it firmly. Where a row states a size, it is once, few, many or the class of an expanded clone; other rows omit it.

abundance,len,d_gene,v_gene,j_gene,CDR3nt,CDR3aa
-,14,-,TRBV9,TRBJ2-1,TGTGCCAGCAGCGTAGAGGCGGCTCACAATGAGCAGTTCTTC,CASSVEAAHNEQFF
-,15,-,TRBV7-9,TRBJ2-1,TGTGCCAGCAGCTTAGGGTTCGCGTCCTACAATGAGCAGTTCTTC,CASSLGFASYNEQFF
-,10,-,TRBV29-1,TRBJ2-7,TGCAGCGTTGTAGACTACGAGCAGTACTTC,CSVVDYEQYF
-,17,TRBD2,TRBV4-1,TRBJ2-1,TGCGCCAGCAGCCAAGACCCGACTAGCGGGGGGCGGGGTGAGCAGTTCTTC,CASSQDPTSGGRGEQFF
-,11,-,TRBV25-1,TRBJ2-7,TGTGCCAGCAGTGAATCCCGGCGGCAGTACTTC,CASSESRRQYF
-,15,TRBD1,TRBV7-2,TRBJ1-2,TGTGCCAGCAGCGGACAGGGGGCGTTGGGCTATGGCTACACCTTC,CASSGQGALGYGYTF
-,16,-,TRBV9,TRBJ1-1,TGTGCCAGCAGCCACCGGGACCGAGACATGAACACTGAAGCTTTCTTT,CASSHRDRDMNTEAFF
-,14,-,TRBV15,TRBJ2-7,TGTGCCACCAGCAGAGATCCTGCTGGGCCCGAGCAGTACTTC,CATSRDPAGPEQYF
-,15,-,TRBV28,TRBJ2-5,TGTGCCAGCAGTTTAGGGGGGACGGATGGGGAGACCCAGTACTTC,CASSLGGTDGETQYF
-,14,-,TRBV4-1,TRBJ1-5,TGCGCCAGCAGCGACGCCCATAGCAATCAGCCCCAGCATTTT,CASSDAHSNQPQHF
-,15,-,TRBV20-1,TRBJ2-3,TGCAGTGCTAGAGATGGGAAGGTCTCTCCCGAAGTTGAGTATTTT,CSARDGKVSPEVEYF
few,13,TRBD1,TRBV28,TRBJ2-5,TGTGCCAGCAGTTGGGGACAGCAAGAGACCCAGTACTTC,CASSWGQQETQYF
-,13,-,TRBV5-6,TRBJ1-2,TGTGCCAGCAGCTTGGGGAGGCAGGATGGCTACACCTTC,CASSLGRQDGYTF
once,13,-,TRBV24-1,TRBJ2-3,TGTGCCACCCAGGGGCCAAGCACAGATACGCAGTATTTT,CATQGPSTDTQYF
-,13,-,TRBV25-1,TRBJ1-3,TGTGCCAGCAGTGACGACCCTGGAAACACCATATATTTT,CASSDDPGNTIYF
-,15,TRBD2,TRBV29-1,TRBJ2-1,TGCAGCGTCGCCACTCGACTAGCGAGCAACAATGAGCAGTTCTTC,CSVATRLASNNEQFF
-,13,-,TRBV29-1,TRBJ2-4,TGCAGCGTTAAGGGACTAGCCAAAAACATTCAGTACTTC,CSVKGLAKNIQYF
-,15,-,TRBV20-1,TRBJ2-2,TGCAGTGCTACAACCCGGGACAAGAACACCGGGGAGCTGTTTTTT,CSATTRDKNTGELFF
-,15,-,TRBV15,TRBJ2-7,TGTGCCACCAGCAGAGGGGCGGAGAACGCCTACGAGCAGTACTTC,CATSRGAENAYEQYF
-,15,-,TRBV7-9,TRBJ2-2,TGTGCCAGCAGCTTAGCGCTACAGAACACCGGGGAGCTGTTTTTT,CASSLALQNTGELFF
-,15,TRBD1,TRBV9,TRBJ2-2,TGTGCCAGCAGCGCGGGACAGACGAACACCGGGGAGCTGTTTTTT,CASSAGQTNTGELFF
-,11,-,TRBV11-2,TRBJ1-1,TGTGCCAGCAGCTCTGGGGCGGGAGCTTTCTTT,CASSSGAGAFF
-,12,-,TRBV15,TRBJ1-1,TGTGCCACCAGCAGAGATATCAGCGAAGCTTTCTTT,CATSRDISEAFF
-,16,-,TRBV6-6,TRBJ2-6,TGTGCCAGCAGTTACTCGCCCTACTCTGGGGCCAACGTCCTGACTTTC,CASSYSPYSGANVLTF
-,13,-,TRBV1,TRBJ1-3,TGCACCAGCCCCCGGGGCTCTGGAAACACCATATATTTT,CTSPRGSGNTIYF
few,12,-,TRBV6-6,TRBJ1-4,TGTGCCAGCAGTCTTGAGGGCCGGGAACTGTTTTTT,CASSLEGRELFF
-,14,-,TRBV5-4,TRBJ1-1,TGTGCCAGCAGCTGGGACATCTCGGGACAAGGGGCTTTCTTT,CASSWDISGQGAFF
-,17,-,TRBV21-1,TRBJ2-1,TGTGCCAGCAGCAAACTCGCGGGACTACCTTTCTACAATGAGCAGTTCTTC,CASSKLAGLPFYNEQFF
-,18,TRBD2,TRBV28,TRBJ2-4,TGTGCCAGCAGTCCCTTGGGACTAGCGGGTTTAGCCAAAAACATTCAGTACTTC,CASSPLGLAGLAKNIQYF
-,14,TRBD1,TRBV5-1,TRBJ1-1,TGCGCCAGCAGCTTGACAGGGGGCGAGACTGAAGCTTTCTTT,CASSLTGGETEAFF
-,10,-,TRBV4-1,TRBJ2-7,TGCGCCAGCAGCCCAAACGAGCAGTACTTC,CASSPNEQYF
-,13,-,TRBV5-6,TRBJ2-5,TGTGCCAGCAGCCTTAAATACCAAGAGACCCAGTACTTC,CASSLKYQETQYF
-,15,TRBD2,TRBV11-2,TRBJ2-1,TGTGCCAGCAGCTCTAGCGGGAGGAGGAGGAATGAGCAGTTCTTC,CASSSSGRRRNEQFF
-,13,-,TRBV18,TRBJ2-3,TGTGCCGTGAGGCGGGACCTCACAGATACGCAGTATTTT,CAVRRDLTDTQYF
-,12,-,TRBV11-2,TRBJ1-2,TGTGCCAGCCCTGGGGATTCCTATGGCTACACCTTC,CASPGDSYGYTF
-,16,TRBD2,TRBV13,TRBJ2-1,TGTGCCAGCAGCTTACTTAGCACTAGCGGGAGCAATGAGCAGTTCTTC,CASSLLSTSGSNEQFF
-,14,TRBD2,TRBV25-1,TRBJ2-7,TGTGCCAGCAGTGAAGGGGGGGTACTCTACGAGCAGTACTTC,CASSEGGVLYEQYF
-,14,-,TRBV7-2,TRBJ1-2,TGTGCCAGCAGCCCTCGGACGGTCGACTATGGCTACACCTTC,CASSPRTVDYGYTF
-,14,TRBD1,TRBV9,TRBJ1-6,TGTGCCAGCACCCCGGGGACAGGGATTCCACCCCTCCACTTT,CASTPGTGIPPLHF
-,12,-,TRBV20-1,TRBJ1-2,TGCAGTGCTAGGGGTGGGAACTATGGCTACACCTTC,CSARGGNYGYTF
-,12,TRBD1,TRBV29-1,TRBJ2-2,TGCAGCGCGGGACAGGGGACCGGGGAGCTGTTTTTT,CSAGQGTGELFF
-,13,-,TRBV20-1,TRBJ1-2,TGCAGTGCCAGAACAACAGGGAGTTACGGCTACACCTTC,CSARTTGSYGYTF